This T cell receptor beta chain was sequenced in a study of tumor T cells in aggressive B-cell lymphoma. The CDR3 runs 16 residues. V lost 0 bases, J lost 1 base, and 12 bases lay in between. Germline V lookup: CDR1 SGHAT, CDR2 FQNNGV. Sequencing was performed with immunoSEQ multiplex PCR; in TCRdb, only in-frame clones are kept and a portion is missing. The repertoire has approximately 7,300 clones, about four fifths of them found once; the top ten carry under 5.5%. The receptor was isolated from an adult with diffuse large B cell lymphoma. J is TRBJ1-1 and V is TRBV11-2; D unresolved. The specimen was tumor tissue. The chain's CDR3 is CASSLEFGRKNTEAFF. CDR3 nucleotides: TGTGCCAGCAGCTTAGAATTCGGTCGAAAGAACACTGAAGCTTTCTTT.